The 19 T cell receptor beta chains presented below share a single source sample, sequenced in a study of STAT5B mutations in CD4+ large granular lymphocyte leukemia. Measured with immunoSEQ multiplex PCR; TCRdb has only the in-frame clones, and not every one. The sample records about 37,000 clones, 65% to 70% being singletons. Sequenced: CD4+ T cells from blood buffy coats. The receptors were sampled from a human donor in good health.

Concerning this clone itself: A junction boundary mismatches the germline segment, possibly from a read error. The chain couples TRBV6-1 to TRBJ2-7; tentatively, D is TRBD1 or TRBD2 (5 bases each). Germline V gene lookup returns CDR1 MNHNS and CDR2 SASEGT. This CDR3 comprises 13 residues. The CDR3 DNA follows: TGTGCCAGCACCTCCGGGACCGTCTACAAGCAGTACTTC. The encoded protein is CASTSGTVYKQYF.

J is TRBJ2-1 and V is TRBV4-2; D perhaps matches TRBD1 (6 bases). Between the trimmed V and J ends, which lost 0 bases and 4 bases, there was a span of 13 bases. Looked up from germline, CDR1 is LGHNA and CDR2 is YNFKEQ. There are 16 residues in the CDR3. CDR3 sequence: CASSQDRDIYYNEQFF. CDR3 DNA sequence: TGTGCCAGCAGCCAAGATCGGGACATATATTACAATGAGCAGTTCTTC.

The J gene is TRBJ1-3, the V gene TRBV2; D may be TRBD1 (5 bases). CDR1 and CDR2 (germline): SNHLY, FYNNEI. The CDR3 length is 17 residues. Trimming took 5 bases from V and 3 from J, leaving 20 bases between them. CDR3 region: CASSTEGGRASGNTIYF. The CDR3 region has the DNA TGTGCCAGCAGTACCGAAGGTGGCAGGGCAAGTGGAAACACCATATATTTT.

This rearrangement joins TRBV12-5 to TRBJ1-3; no definite D call. CDR3 length: 15 amino acids. V lost 1 base, J lost 0 bases, and 7 bases lay in between. Looked up from germline, CDR1 is LGHNT and CDR2 is FRNRAP. The CDR3 DNA sequence: TGTGCTAGTGGTTTGGGTACATCCTCTGGAAACACCATATATTTT. Its protein is CASGLGTSSGNTIYF.

In this sample, this clone turned up a few times. The chain joins TRBV29-1 to TRBJ1-1; D gene ambiguous. The germline CDR1 and CDR2 sequences are SQVTM and ANQGSEA. V lost 1 base and J lost 3, with 9 bases in between. CDR3 size: 13 residues. CDR3 sequence (DNA): TGCAGCGTTGAAGGGCTGTTGTACACTGAAGCTTTCTTT. It encodes CSVEGLLYTEAFF. The variable domain in full, completed from reference TRBV29-1 and TRBJ1-1, reads SAVISQKPSRDICQRGTSLTIQCQVDSQVTMMFWYRQQPGQSLTLIATANQGSEATYESGFVIDKFPISRPNLTFSTLTVSNMSPEDSSIYLCSVEGLLYTEAFFGQGTRLTVV.

Only a few counts were recorded for this clone. V is TRBV13 and J is TRBJ1-2; weak D call: TRBD1 (5 bases). Trimming took 10 bases from V and 1 from J, leaving 10 bases between them. The CDR3 totals 12 residues. Germline V gives CDR1 PRHDT, CDR2 FYEKMQ (reference sequence). CDR3 in amino acids: CATLRGNYGYTF. The CDR3, as DNA: TGTGCCACCCTTAGGGGTAACTATGGCTACACCTTC.

The chain recombines TRBV18 with TRBJ2-5; perhaps TRBD1 as D (6 bases). The CDR3 has 14 residues. CDR1 is KGHSH, CDR2 LQKENI, per germline. V was trimmed by 2 bases and J by 5 bases, leaving 12 bases between them. The CDR3 DNA reads as TGTGCCAGCTCACCAACAGGGTCGGGTGAGACCCAGTACTTC. Its translation is CASSPTGSGETQYF.

The table lists this clone with a few counts. The chain combines TRBV2 with TRBJ1-4; D may be TRBD1 (5 bases). This CDR3 has 13 residues. Trimming took off 8 bases at V and 6 bases at J, with 13 bases between the two ends. Germline V CDR1 and CDR2: SNHLY, FYNNEI. This CDR3 is CASRLGEDEKLFF. The DNA of the CDR3 is TGTGCCAGCCGGCTGGGGGAGGATGAAAAACTGTTTTTT. The full variable domain, its missing parts supplied by reference TRBV2 and TRBJ1-4, is EPEVTQTPSHQVTQMGQEVILRCVPISNHLYFYWYRQILGQKVEFLVSFYNNEISEKSEIFDDQFSVERPDGSNFTLKIRSTKLEDSAMYFCASRLGEDEKLFFGSGTQLSVL.

This clone was picked up a small number of times. The chain combines TRBV28 with TRBJ1-1, with 7 bases identical to TRBD1. The CDR3 spans 14 residues. V shed 5 bases and J 5 bases; nucleotides not matched to a gene: 8. Germline V gene lookup returns CDR1 MDHEN and CDR2 SYDVKM. CDR3 sequence reads: CASSNPGTVTEAFF. The CDR3 DNA is TGTGCCAGCAGTAACCCCGGGACAGTTACTGAAGCTTTCTTT.

The chain recombines TRBV7-8 with TRBJ1-3; a possible D gene is TRBD1 (5 bases). Trimming removed 5 bases at V and 0 bases at J, with 11 bases between. Germline V lookup: CDR1 SGHVS, CDR2 FQNEAQ. The CDR3 is 15 residues long. For the CDR3, the DNA is TGTGCCAGCAGCCGCTCGGGGGGCTCTGGAAACACCATATATTTT. Protein sequence: CASSRSGGSGNTIYF.

The rearrangement joins TRBV6-1 to TRBJ2-7; the D gene is possibly TRBD2 (5 bases). Between the trimmed V and J ends, which lost 2 bases and 2 bases, there was a span of 13 bases. Germline lookup yields CDR1 MNHNS and CDR2 SASEGT. The CDR3 extends over 15 amino acids. As DNA, the CDR3 is TGTGCCAGCAGTGAATTCTGGGGAGCTCCCTACGAGCAGTACTTC. It translates to CASSEFWGAPYEQYF.

The rearrangement joins TRBV9 to TRBJ2-3; D is perhaps TRBD2 (7 bases). There are 15 residues in the CDR3. Trimming left V 4 bases short and J 2 bases short, with 14 bases between. Germline CDR1 reads SGDLS; CDR2 reads YYNGEE. CDR3 residues: CASSTRGGYTDTQYF. The CDR3 DNA is TGTGCCAGCAGCACACGCGGGGGCTACACAGATACGCAGTATTTT.

This sequence joins TRBV29-1 and TRBJ1-1; the D gene is possibly TRBD1 (5 bases). V lost 3 bases, J lost 2 bases, and 7 bases lay in between. The CDR3 covers 12 residues. Germline loops: CDR1 SQVTM, CDR2 ANQGSEA. The CDR3 sequence: CSVEGGNTEAFF. The CDR3 DNA reads TGCAGCGTTGAGGGGGGTAACACTGAAGCTTTCTTT.

This chain connects TRBV6-1 to TRBJ2-1; D ambiguous. The germline V and J ends were trimmed by 1 base and 3 bases, with 10 bases remaining between them. The germline V gene encodes CDR1 MNHNS and CDR2 SASEGT. The CDR3 spans 15 residues. CDR3 bases: TGTGCCAGCAGTGAAGGCAGGTCAGTCTACAATGAGCAGTTCTTC. Translation gives CASSEGRSVYNEQFF.

The V gene is TRBV5-1, the J gene TRBJ2-3, with D possibly matching TRBD1 (6 bases). Germline V gene lookup returns CDR1 SGHRS and CDR2 YFSETQ. V dropped 4 bases and J dropped 2 bases, with 14 bases sitting between them. This CDR3 has 15 residues. In nucleotides, the CDR3 is TGCGCCAGCAGCGGAGACCAGGGGACCACAGATACGCAGTATTTT. Protein product: CASSGDQGTTDTQYF.

The rearrangement uses TRBV6-5 and TRBJ1-2; D is uncertain. From germline, CDR1 is MNHEY and CDR2 SVGAGI. Trimming removed 6 bases at V and 4 bases at J, with 18 bases between. The CDR3 has 15 amino acids. The CDR3 sequence is CASSEDARRGYGYTF. CDR3 sequence (DNA): TGTGCCAGCAGCGAGGATGCCAGGCGCGGCTATGGCTACACCTTC.

The chain carries TRBV11-3 and TRBJ1-4; unclear D gene. V was clipped by 6 bases and J by 8 bases, with 13 bases between them. The CDR3 has 13 residues. The germline V gene has CDR1 SGHNT and CDR2 YENEEA. The CDR3 protein is CASRKAGGEKLFF. In nucleotides, the CDR3 is TGTGCCAGCAGAAAGGCTGGAGGGGAAAAACTGTTTTTT.

The chain couples TRBV5-8 to TRBJ2-1; 8 nucleotides align to TRBD1. CDR1 is SGHTS and CDR2 is YDEGEE in the germline V gene. After removal of 5 bases from V and 7 bases from J, the junction contained 2 bases not matched to a gene. The CDR3 spans 12 residues. As DNA, the CDR3 is TGTGCCAGCAGAACAGGGGGTAATGAGCAGTTCTTC. Translating it yields CASRTGGNEQFF. Complete variable domain (other parts from reference TRBV5-8 and TRBJ2-1): EAGVTQSPTHLIKTRGQQATLRCSPISGHTSVYWYQQALGLGLQFLLWYDEGEERNRGNFPPRFSGRQFPNYSSELNVNALELEDSALYLCASRTGGNEQFFGPGTRLTVL.

The rearrangement joins TRBV7-3 to TRBJ2-1; 8 bases align to TRBD1. Germline assignment: CDR1 SGHTA and CDR2 FQGTGA. The CDR3 sequence is 18 residues long. Trimming took 1 base from V and 4 from J; bases not matched to a gene: 12. In DNA form, the CDR3 reads TGTGCCAGCAGCTTAATGGGCGATGGCAGGGGGCGGTACAATGAGCAGTTCTTC. It codes for CASSLMGDGRGRYNEQFF.